This T cell receptor (beta chain) was obtained from a study of low-dose radiotherapy and immunotherapy resistance in tumors. Study information: Cohort 2 patients were irradiated with 1 Gy every two weeks, reaching 13 Gy over 26 weeks. Treatment included intravenous cyclophosphamide dosed at 200 mg/m2 every two weeks, one day before radiation and immunotherapy. Aspirin was administered orally at 300 mg daily for four cycles, commencing on cycle 1 day 1.

This clonotype was detected ten times or more. The junction departs from the called germline gene at one end, perhaps through a read error. Time point indicated: before trial treatment. There are 13 residues in the CDR3. Germline CDR1 is MGHRA and CDR2 is YSYEKL. Alpha and beta chains were covered, as first-strand cDNA relied on TRAV- and TRBV-specific primers. Over approximately 20 PCR cycles, TCRs were amplified from a constant-region primer and V-primer adapter. The authors amplified isolated mRNA by in vitro transcription. TCRdb reprocessed the reads via MiXCR and lists one record per CDR3 protein. The sample lists 100,000 or so distinct CDR3 sequences, 8% to 10% occurring once.

The origin of this receptor is a male donor with prostate cancer. Sequenced here: PBMCs, sampled before treatment. The chain employs TRBV4-1 and TRBJ2-7; 7 bases line up with TRBD1. The CDR3 bases are TGTGCCAGCAGCCAGACGACAGGGTCTGAGCAGTACTTC. Translated: CASSQTTGSEQYF.